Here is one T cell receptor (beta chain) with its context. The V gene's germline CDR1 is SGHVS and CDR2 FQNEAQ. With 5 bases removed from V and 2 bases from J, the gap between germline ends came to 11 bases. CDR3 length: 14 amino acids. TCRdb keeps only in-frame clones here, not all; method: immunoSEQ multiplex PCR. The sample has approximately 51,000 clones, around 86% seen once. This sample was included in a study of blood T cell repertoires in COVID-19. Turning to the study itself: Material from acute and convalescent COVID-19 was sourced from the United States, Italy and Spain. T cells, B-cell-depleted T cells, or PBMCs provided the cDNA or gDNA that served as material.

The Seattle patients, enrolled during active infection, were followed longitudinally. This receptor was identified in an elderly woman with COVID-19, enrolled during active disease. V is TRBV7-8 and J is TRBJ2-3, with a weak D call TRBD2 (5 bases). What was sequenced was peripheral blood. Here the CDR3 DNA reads TGTGCCAGCAGCCGAGGACTTACCACAGATACGCAGTATTTT. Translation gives CASSRGLTTDTQYF.